This T cell receptor beta chain was profiled in a study of a mutant IDH1 vaccine in newly diagnosed glioma. For this clone: The antigen is unknown.

CDR1 is SQVTM, CDR2 ANQGSEA, per germline. V trimming: 7 bases; J trimming: 6 bases; junction bases outside the gene matches: 10. The CDR3 has 13 residues. The assay was immunoSEQ multiplex PCR, and TCRdb's table has in-frame clones only and misses some. The sample includes more than 60,000 clones, 74% of them seen just once. Time point described: week 35, safety follow-up. The vaccine gave 300 ug of a 20-mer mutant IDH1 peptide subcutaneously per dose. This sequence originates from a man between 50 and 59 years old with glioma. The chain combines TRBV29-1 with TRBJ1-2, with TRBD1 matching 8 bases. The sample was PBMCs, taken from a glioma patient whose treatment included an IDH1 peptide vaccine. This chain's CDR3 is CSALPQGAHGYTF. The CDR3 DNA is TGCAGCGCTCTACCCCAGGGGGCTCATGGCTACACCTTC.